This paragraph covers one T cell receptor (beta chain) sequence. Its antigen is not known. The data derive from a study of T cell responses to AZD1222 COVID-19 vaccine. The germline CDR1 and CDR2 sequences are LNHDA and SQIVND (reference sequence). The V end lost 3 bases, the J end lost 2 bases, and 8 bases lay between the germline ends. This CDR3 spans 14 amino acids. Generated by immunoSEQ multiplex PCR, the TCRdb table keeps only in-frame clones and is missing some. The table includes 150,000 to 200,000 clones, around 90% detected once. Study-wide points: Donors were chiefly white British, with a greater number of females, and clonal diversity was perhaps underestimated. There were repertoire samples only from the period after the peak T cell response.

The rearrangement links TRBV19 to TRBJ1-3; unclear D gene. The starting material was peripheral blood, obtained on day 0 of AZD1222 vaccination. The clonotype comes from an adult in good health. Here the CDR3 DNA reads TGTGCCAGTAGTATCGGAGGCACTGGAAACACCATATATTTT. Encoded protein: CASSIGGTGNTIYF. The variable domain in full, completed from reference TRBV19 and TRBJ1-3, reads DGGITQSPKYLFRKEGQNVTLSCEQNLNHDAMYWYRQDPGQGLRLIYYSQIVNDFQKGDIAEGYSVSREKKESFPLTVTSAQKNPTAFYLCASSIGGTGNTIYFGEGSWLTVV.